This T cell receptor beta chain was documented in a study of beta chain features in type 1 diabetes. TCRB transcripts that were expressed got sequenced, as all of the isolated RNA had been reverse transcribed. Repertoires were generated with immunoSEQ multiplex PCR, while TCRdb's copy carries only in-frame clones and drops some. The sample consists of approximately 150,000 clones, less than 11% of them appearing once. Study results and caveats: VDJ junctions from patients with type 1 diabetes contained fewer insertions and more deletions.

Donors contributed one heparinised blood draw apiece, averaging about 120 mL. Post-sort purity exceeded 98% for all sorted populations. The CDR3 is 12 residues long. The germline V and J ends were trimmed by 3 bases and 15 bases, with 15 bases remaining between them. Germline lookup yields CDR1 MGHRA and CDR2 YSYEKL. Only a few counts were recorded for this clone. Its target is unknown. The clonotype was recovered from a man younger than 35 in good health. The sample consisted of naive CD4+ T cells from blood. This chain links TRBV4-1 with TRBJ1-3, with D hard to call. The CDR3 spells CASSHYTGVEYF. Here the CDR3 DNA reads TGCGCCAGCAGCCATTATACCGGGGTCGAATATTTT.